These T cell receptor beta chains were read from a single sample in a study of blood T cell repertoires in COVID-19. Method: immunoSEQ multiplex PCR; TCRdb's copy keeps in-frame clones and lacks some. This sample yields under 150,000 clones, of which around 84% are seen a single time; about 3.4% belongs to the top ten. The source material was peripheral blood. Every receptor here comes from a man in his forties or fifties with acute or convalescent COVID-19. CDR3s include the opening cysteine and the closing phenylalanine or tryptophan. D genes are given only for firm matches. Expanded clones are given a class, and other clones once, few, many or no size at all.

size	D	V	J	CDR3	DNA
.	.	TRBV6-5	TRBJ1-3	CASRPSGAGNTIYF	TGTGCCAGCAGGCCCTCCGGGGCTGGAAACACCATATATTTT
.	TRBD1	TRBV7-9	TRBJ1-2	CASSLVLQGVAYGYTF	TGTGCCAGCAGCTTAGTGTTACAGGGGGTTGCCTATGGCTACACCTTC
once	TRBD2	TRBV24-1	TRBJ2-5	CATSDTRTSAETQYF	TGTGCCACCAGTGATACCCGGACTAGCGCTGAGACCCAGTACTTC
few	TRBD1	TRBV7-2	TRBJ2-2	CASSTDRGTGELFF	TGTGCCAGCAGCACGGACAGGGGCACCGGGGAGCTGTTTTTT
.	TRBD2	TRBV12-5	TRBJ2-3	CASGSAGTSFGTQYF	TGTGCTAGTGGCTCGGCCGGGACTAGCTTCGGTACGCAGTATTTT
.	.	TRBV5-4	TRBJ2-6	CASSIRTASGANVLTF	TGTGCCAGCAGCATCCGGACAGCCTCTGGGGCCAACGTCCTGACTTTC
.	.	TRBV29-1	TRBJ1-1	CSVEVGDRANTEAFF	TGCAGCGTTGAAGTCGGCGACAGAGCGAACACTGAAGCTTTCTTT
.	TRBD2	TRBV28	TRBJ2-7	CASSQAGTKHYEQYF	TGTGCCAGCAGCCAGGCAGGGACTAAACACTACGAGCAGTACTTC
.	.	TRBV7-9	TRBJ1-4	CASSFSLEKLFF	TGTGCCAGCAGCTTCTCCCTTGAAAAACTGTTTTTT
.	.	TRBV24-1	TRBJ2-5	CATSDLAGYQETQYF	TGTGCCACCAGTGATTTGGCAGGGTACCAAGAGACCCAGTACTTC
.	TRBD2	TRBV7-3	TRBJ2-1	CASSSRTSPFNEQFF	TGTGCCAGCAGCTCCCGGACTAGCCCCTTTAATGAGCAGTTCTTC
.	.	TRBV6-2/TRBV6-3	TRBJ1-2	CASSYSKGVGPEYGYTF	TGTGCCAGCAGTTACTCGAAAGGGGTAGGACCCGAATATGGCTACACCTTC
.	.	TRBV30	TRBJ1-2	CAWSVLQGSDGYTF	TGTGCCTGGAGTGTACTCCAGGGGTCAGATGGCTACACCTTC
.	.	TRBV19	TRBJ1-6	CATGQQTSSPLHF	TGTGCCACAGGACAGCAGACGAGTTCACCCCTCCACTTT
.	TRBD2	TRBV29-1	TRBJ2-3	CSVGTSGGLRDTQYF	TGCAGCGTCGGGACTAGCGGGGGGCTTCGGGATACGCAGTATTTT
.	.	TRBV15	TRBJ1-1	CATSRDWVGEETEAFF	TGTGCCACCAGCAGAGACTGGGTAGGGGAGGAGACTGAAGCTTTCTTT
.	.	TRBV24-1	TRBJ2-3	CATSESGTTSTDTQYF	TGTGCCACCAGTGAGTCCGGGACAACTAGCACAGATACGCAGTATTTT
.	.	TRBV19	TRBJ1-5	CASSIVVSQAGNQPQHF	TGTGCCAGTAGTATAGTAGTCAGCCAGGCAGGCAATCAGCCCCAGCATTTT
once	.	TRBV21-1	TRBJ1-5	CASSKTRETGGASYSNQPQHF	TGTGCCAGCAGCAAAACCAGAGAGACAGGGGGCGCTTCCTATAGCAATCAGCCCCAGCATTTT
once	.	TRBV27	TRBJ2-3	CASRTRYRDTQYF	TGTGCCAGCAGGACCAGGTACCGGGATACGCAGTATTTT
few	TRBD1	TRBV2	TRBJ1-1	CASSGSTDRTEAFF	TGTGCCAGCAGTGGATCGACGGACAGGACTGAAGCTTTCTTT
.	TRBD2	TRBV5-1	TRBJ2-4	CASSRGGAGITSAKNIQYF	TGCGCCAGCAGCCGCGGAGGAGCGGGGATCACCTCGGCCAAAAACATTCAGTACTTC
.	TRBD1	TRBV10-3	TRBJ1-3	CAISESPGTGFGNTIYF	TGTGCCATCAGTGAGTCCCCCGGGACAGGGTTCGGAAACACCATATATTTT
.	TRBD1	TRBV7-9	TRBJ1-1	CASSLTGGLHTEAFF	TGTGCCAGCAGCTTAACAGGGGGATTGCACACTGAAGCTTTCTTT
.	TRBD2	TRBV12-5	TRBJ2-3	CASGLVPAGADTQYF	TGTGCTAGTGGTTTGGTACCAGCGGGGGCAGATACGCAGTATTTT
.	TRBD1	TRBV19	TRBJ1-5	CASSRRQGTNQPQHF	TGTGCCAGTAGTAGACGACAGGGCACCAATCAGCCCCAGCATTTT
.	.	TRBV12-5	TRBJ2-6	CASGLDGGSGANVLTF	TGTGCTAGTGGTTTGGATGGGGGGTCTGGGGCCAACGTCCTGACTTTC
.	TRBD2	TRBV10-3	TRBJ2-3	CAISDRRGSTDTQYF	TGTGCCATCAGTGATCGGCGGGGGAGCACAGATACGCAGTATTTT
.	TRBD1	TRBV9	TRBJ1-6	CASSDRDSGSPLHF	TGTGCCAGCAGCGACCGGGACAGTGGTTCACCCCTCCACTTT